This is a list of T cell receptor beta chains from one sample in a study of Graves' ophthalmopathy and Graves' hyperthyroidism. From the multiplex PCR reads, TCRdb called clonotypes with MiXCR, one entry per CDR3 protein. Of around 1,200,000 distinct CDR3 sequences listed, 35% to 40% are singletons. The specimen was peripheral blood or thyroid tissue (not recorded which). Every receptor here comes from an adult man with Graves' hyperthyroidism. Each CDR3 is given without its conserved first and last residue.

CDR3aa: ASSGVRDRSSPLH
j_gene: TRBJ1-6
v_gene: TRBV19

CDR3aa: ASSIDLAGTTEQY
j_gene: TRBJ2-7
v_gene: TRBV19

CDR3aa: ASSQDYTESYEQY
j_gene: TRBJ2-7
v_gene: TRBV4-3

CDR3aa: ASSQEGSQDQPQH
j_gene: TRBJ1-5
v_gene: TRBV4-2

CDR3aa: ASSGTGRFGNEKLF
j_gene: TRBJ1-4
v_gene: TRBV2

CDR3aa: ASSLPLRPQY
j_gene: TRBJ2-7
v_gene: TRBV7-9

CDR3aa: ASSFTGQNTEAF
j_gene: TRBJ1-1
v_gene: TRBV5-1

CDR3aa: ASRPTSGGTDTQY
j_gene: TRBJ2-3
v_gene: TRBV7-8

CDR3aa: ASSPTLTNTEAF
j_gene: TRBJ1-1
v_gene: TRBV9

CDR3aa: ASSYSAPGRGNISPLH
j_gene: TRBJ1-6
v_gene: TRBV6-5

CDR3aa: ASRTSGNYEQY
j_gene: TRBJ2-7
v_gene: TRBV6-6

CDR3aa: ASSSRGQGDNSPLH
j_gene: TRBJ1-6
v_gene: TRBV7-2

CDR3aa: ASSLDGQGGTGELF
j_gene: TRBJ2-2
v_gene: TRBV5-1

CDR3aa: ASSQGDREWAGANVLT
j_gene: TRBJ2-6
v_gene: TRBV10-3

CDR3aa: ASSLRAGGEETQY
j_gene: TRBJ2-5
v_gene: TRBV5-5

CDR3aa: ASSFLGTGHQPQH
j_gene: TRBJ1-5
v_gene: TRBV7-2

CDR3aa: ASSPIGTGGIEQY
j_gene: TRBJ2-7
v_gene: TRBV7-8

CDR3aa: ASSPGHSANTIY
j_gene: TRBJ1-3
v_gene: TRBV4-1

CDR3aa: AWRRQGSAF
j_gene: TRBJ1-1
v_gene: TRBV30

CDR3aa: ASSEALGQLNTEAF
j_gene: TRBJ1-1
v_gene: TRBV2

CDR3aa: SARDVRAVQGTQY
j_gene: TRBJ2-5
v_gene: TRBV20-1

CDR3aa: ASSFNENTEAF
j_gene: TRBJ1-1
v_gene: TRBV7-8

CDR3aa: ASSDGTSGSRETQY
j_gene: TRBJ2-5
v_gene: TRBV2

CDR3aa: ASSLGTTSGANVLT
j_gene: TRBJ2-6
v_gene: TRBV9

CDR3aa: AISESTRAGSQY
j_gene: TRBJ2-7
v_gene: TRBV10-3

CDR3aa: ASRRGQGQGNT
j_gene: TRBJ1-2
v_gene: TRBV12-3/TRBV12-4

CDR3aa: ASSPGHSYQPQH
j_gene: TRBJ1-5
v_gene: TRBV7-8

CDR3aa: SVTGLPGGANVLT
j_gene: TRBJ2-6
v_gene: TRBV29-1

CDR3aa: SVVRGGELF
j_gene: TRBJ2-2
v_gene: TRBV29-1

CDR3aa: ASSSGQSDQPQH
j_gene: TRBJ1-5
v_gene: TRBV5-8

CDR3aa: ASSLVSEVRQPQH
j_gene: TRBJ1-5
v_gene: TRBV12-3/TRBV12-4

CDR3aa: ATSRDPSPGPFWAF
j_gene: TRBJ1-1
v_gene: TRBV15

CDR3aa: SARGVAGVYEQY
j_gene: TRBJ2-7
v_gene: TRBV20-1

CDR3aa: ASSLRQDLEAF
j_gene: TRBJ1-1
v_gene: TRBV7-9

CDR3aa: ASSTTGFSTEAF
j_gene: TRBJ1-1
v_gene: TRBV19

CDR3aa: ASSQELTAVKETQY
j_gene: TRBJ2-5
v_gene: TRBV4-3

CDR3aa: ASSQVAGTTNEKLF
j_gene: TRBJ1-4
v_gene: TRBV4-3

CDR3aa: AWSLTSGKYEQY
j_gene: TRBJ2-7
v_gene: TRBV11-2

CDR3aa: ASRGLGTGELF
j_gene: TRBJ2-2
v_gene: TRBV2

CDR3aa: ASRQGWNTEAF
j_gene: TRBJ1-1
v_gene: TRBV12-3/TRBV12-4

CDR3aa: SARTGGGGVYEQY
j_gene: TRBJ2-7
v_gene: TRBV20-1

CDR3aa: ACTDSYSNQPQH
j_gene: TRBJ1-5
v_gene: TRBV6-5

CDR3aa: SARTGTGTGYT
j_gene: TRBJ1-2
v_gene: TRBV20-1

CDR3aa: ASSLGDQETQY
j_gene: TRBJ2-5
v_gene: TRBV7-8

CDR3aa: ASSQDGGDQF
j_gene: TRBJ1-4
v_gene: TRBV7-8

CDR3aa: ASSTAGTPYSNQPQY
j_gene: TRBJ2-5
v_gene: TRBV7-2

CDR3aa: ASSLDYRGRYEQY
j_gene: TRBJ2-7
v_gene: TRBV11-2

CDR3aa: ASSLSIGAGETQY
j_gene: TRBJ2-5
v_gene: TRBV7-2

CDR3aa: ASTGIDRSTGELF
j_gene: TRBJ2-2
v_gene: TRBV12-3/TRBV12-4

CDR3aa: ASSDNFYGYT
j_gene: TRBJ1-2
v_gene: TRBV2

CDR3aa: ASSTGAGNTIY
j_gene: TRBJ1-3
v_gene: TRBV12-3/TRBV12-4